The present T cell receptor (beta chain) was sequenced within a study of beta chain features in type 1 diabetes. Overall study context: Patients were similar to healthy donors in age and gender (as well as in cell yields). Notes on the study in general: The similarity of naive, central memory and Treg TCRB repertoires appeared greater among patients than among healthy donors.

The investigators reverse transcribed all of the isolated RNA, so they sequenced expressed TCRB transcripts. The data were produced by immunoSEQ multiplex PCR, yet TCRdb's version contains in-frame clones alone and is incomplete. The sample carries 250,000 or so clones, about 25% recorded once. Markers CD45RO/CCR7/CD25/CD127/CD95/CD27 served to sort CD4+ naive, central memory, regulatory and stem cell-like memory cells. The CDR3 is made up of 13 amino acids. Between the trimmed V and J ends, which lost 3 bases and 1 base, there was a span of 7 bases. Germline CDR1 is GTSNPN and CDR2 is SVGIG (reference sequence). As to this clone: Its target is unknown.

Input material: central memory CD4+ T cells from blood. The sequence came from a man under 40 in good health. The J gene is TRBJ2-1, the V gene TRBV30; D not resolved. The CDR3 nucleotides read TGTGCCTGGAGCCCAGATTCCTACAATGAGCAGTTCTTC. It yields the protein CAWSPDSYNEQFF.